One sample yielded the 28 T cell receptor beta chains listed below, sequenced in a study of T-cell memory formation after mild COVID-19. TCRdb processed the 5' RACE reads anew with MiXCR; each CDR3 protein has one entry. The sample gives about 440,000 distinct CDR3 sequences, around 18% of which show up once; 8.4% is in the top ten. Material for sequencing was PBMCs or a T cell subset sorted from them (not recorded which). Every receptor here comes from an adult woman who had mild COVID-19 (a few samples of this study predate the infection). Cell type and time point are not known.

V gene TRBV4-1 combines with J gene TRBJ2-3, with D perhaps matching TRBD2 (5 bases). Trimming stripped 2 bases from V and 3 bases from J, with 15 bases between. The germline gives CDR1 MGHRA, CDR2 YSYEKL. The CDR3 totals 16 residues. The CDR3: CASSQTFPGGTDTQYF. CDR3 nucleotide sequence: TGCGCCAGCAGCCAAACCTTCCCCGGCGGGACAGATACGCAGTATTTT.

The chain has TRBV5-1 and TRBJ2-5; 7 nucleotides match TRBD1. With V trimmed by 1 base and J by 3 bases, 12 bases remained unmatched. The germline gives CDR1 SGHRS, CDR2 YFSETQ. The CDR3 spans 17 residues. CDR3 coding DNA: TGCGCCAGCAGCTTGTTACCCCCCCAAGGGGGCGAAGAGACCCAGTACTTC. It is translated as CASSLLPPQGGEETQYF.

This clonotype was found a few times. As DNA, the CDR3 is TGTGCCAGCAGCCCACGCGGGGACCATTGGGGAGATACGCAGTATTTT. This encodes CASSPRGDHWGDTQYF. The gene calls are TRBV7-9 and TRBJ2-3; D might be TRBD2 (6 bases). The CDR3 spans 16 residues. V lost 5 bases and J 5 bases, leaving 20 bases between the germline ends. CDR1 SEHNR and CDR2 FQNEAQ come from the germline V gene (reference sequence).

This clonotype was observed many times. V usage is TRBV5-1 and J usage is TRBJ1-1; D unclear. The CDR3 loop spans 15 amino acids. Germline CDR1 reads SGHRS; CDR2 reads YFSETQ. V gave up 3 bases and J gave up 2 bases, with 14 bases separating them. CDR3 sequence: CASSYKEVVNTEAFF. The CDR3 DNA is TGCGCCAGCAGCTATAAAGAGGTGGTCAACACTGAAGCTTTCTTT.

The CDR3 loop reads CASSSVVDEQYF. For the CDR3, the DNA is TGTGCCAGCAGTTCTGTAGTGGACGAGCAGTACTTC. V is TRBV7-9 and J is TRBJ2-7; D is unresolved. The germline CDR1 and CDR2 sequences are SEHNR and FQNEAQ (reference sequence). V was clipped by 6 bases and J by 5 bases, with 11 bases between them. The CDR3 is 12 amino acids.

The table lists this clonotype with many counts. This sequence joins TRBV9 and TRBJ2-5; possible D gene TRBD2, 7 bases. The CDR3 spans 15 residues. Trimming removed 4 bases at V and 5 bases at J, with 18 bases between. The germline CDR1 and CDR2 sequences are SGDLS and YYNGEE. CDR3 in amino acids: CASSPGGALVETQYF. CDR3 DNA sequence: TGTGCCAGCAGCCCTGGGGGGGCCCTAGTGGAGACCCAGTACTTC.

This clonotype was counted at least ten times. The rearrangement links TRBV12-3 or TRBV12-4 to TRBJ2-1; 10 positions match TRBD2. The CDR3 spans 16 residues. V shed 6 bases and J 5 bases; nucleotides not matched to a gene: 10. The CDR3 nucleotides read TGTGCCAGCAGAAAAAAGGGACTAGCGAGGGACAATGAGCAGTTCTTC. The encoded protein is CASRKKGLARDNEQFF.

This clonotype was observed a handful of times. This chain joins TRBV7-9 and TRBJ1-1, with D uncertain. Trimming cost V 0 bases and J 4 bases, with 9 bases left between them. The CDR3 spans 14 residues. Germline V gene data show CDR1 as SEHNR and CDR2 as FQNEAQ (reference sequence). The CDR3 loop reads CASSLAVRSTEAFF. In DNA, the CDR3 is TGTGCCAGCAGCTTAGCGGTCCGAAGCACTGAAGCTTTCTTT.

The rearrangement links TRBV12-3 or TRBV12-4 to TRBJ1-5; no clear D gene. With 3 bases removed from V and 0 bases from J, the gap between germline ends came to 9 bases. The CDR3 has 15 amino acids. The CDR3 loop reads CASSFKRISNQPQHF. The CDR3 coding sequence is TGTGCCAGCAGTTTCAAGAGGATTAGCAATCAGCCCCAGCATTTT.

The chain carries TRBV6-6 and TRBJ2-1; D uncertain. V lost 2 bases, J lost 0 bases, and 2 bases lay in between. Germline V gene lookup returns CDR1 MNHNY and CDR2 SVGAGI (reference sequence). The CDR3 is 13 residues long. CDR3: CASSYSSYNEQFF. CDR3 nucleotide sequence: TGTGCCAGCAGTTACAGCTCCTACAATGAGCAGTTCTTC.

The chain links TRBV6-5 to TRBJ2-6; D gene ambiguous. This CDR3 region has 15 residues. The V gene lost 5 bases and the J gene lost 4 bases, with 12 bases spanning the gap. Germline V gene data show CDR1 as MNHEY and CDR2 as SVGAGI. The CDR3 loop is CASSPGYAGANVLTF. The CDR3 DNA reads TGTGCCAGCAGTCCCGGGTATGCCGGGGCCAACGTCCTGACTTTC.

This chain links TRBV7-6 with TRBJ2-2, with a possible D match to TRBD2 (6 bases). Trimming stripped 4 bases from V and 10 bases from J, with 10 bases between. The CDR3 is 12 residues long. Germline lookup yields CDR1 SGHVS and CDR2 FNYEAQ. In DNA, the CDR3 is TGTGCCAGCAGCTCATGGGGGGAGGAGCTGTTTTTT. It yields the protein CASSSWGEELFF.

The chain recombines TRBV10-2 with TRBJ2-5; TRBD1 agrees at 10 bases. Per the germline V gene, CDR1 is WSHSY and CDR2 is SAAADI. Trimming at V came to 4 bases and at J to 4 bases, leaving 3 bases not matched to a gene. The CDR3 runs to 14 residues. The CDR3 loop reads CASSVRTGGETQYF. The CDR3 DNA is TGCGCCAGCAGTGTAAGGACAGGGGGAGAGACCCAGTACTTC.

V and J are TRBV6-5 and TRBJ2-1, with 12 nucleotides matching TRBD2. After removal of 2 bases from V and 4 bases from J, the junction contained 3 bases not matched to a gene. The germline V gene has CDR1 MNHEY and CDR2 SVGAGI. The CDR3 totals 16 residues. The CDR3 sequence is CASSYGLAGGYNEQFF. CDR3 DNA sequence: TGTGCCAGCAGTTACGGGCTAGCGGGGGGGTACAATGAGCAGTTCTTC.

This clonotype came up many times. The rearrangement uses TRBV3-1 and TRBJ2-5; D gene uncertain. The germline V gene encodes CDR1 LGHDT and CDR2 YNNKEL (reference sequence). Between the trimmed V and J ends, which lost 0 bases and 5 bases, there was a span of 7 bases. CDR3 length equals 13 residues. The CDR3 here is CASSQDGVETQYF. The CDR3 DNA reads TGTGCCAGCAGCCAAGATGGAGTGGAGACCCAGTACTTC.

The rearrangement uses TRBV7-6 and TRBJ2-3, with D hard to call. Trimming pared 4 bases from V and 6 bases from J, leaving 8 bases between. Germline V gene sequence: CDR1 SGHVS, CDR2 FNYEAQ. The CDR3 length is 12 residues. Written as DNA, the CDR3 is TGTGCCAGCAGCTCTGAGTGGGATACGCAGTATTTT. Protein: CASSSEWDTQYF.

There are a few counts of this clonotype. The V call is TRBV7-2, the J call TRBJ1-2, with TRBD1 as a possible D gene (5 bases). CDR1 is SGHTA, CDR2 FQGNSA, per germline. V was cut by 1 base and J by 4 bases, with 16 bases left in between. The CDR3 has 16 residues. CDR3: CASSLGQWGGGYGYTF. Here the CDR3 DNA reads TGTGCCAGCAGCTTAGGGCAGTGGGGGGGTGGCTATGGCTACACCTTC.

V gene TRBV20-1 combines with J gene TRBJ2-2; unclear D gene. CDR1 is DFQATT and CDR2 is SNEGSKA in the germline V gene (reference sequence). The V end lost 0 bases, the J end lost 2 bases, and 13 bases lay between the germline ends. There are 16 residues in the CDR3. The chain's CDR3 is CSARDSWTANTGELFF. CDR3 bases: TGCAGTGCTAGAGACTCCTGGACCGCTAACACCGGGGAGCTGTTTTTT.

About this clonotype itself: A read error may explain this, as a much larger clone is one base away. The chain recombines TRBV20-1 with TRBJ2-1, with 7 nucleotides matching TRBD2. Germline trimming cut 5 bases from V and 8 bases from J; bases unmatched to any gene: 3. Germline V lookup: CDR1 DFQATT, CDR2 SNEGSKA (reference sequence). The CDR3 covers 11 residues. CDR3 region: CSALTSYEQFF. The CDR3 nucleotides are TGCAGTGCTTTGACTAGCTATGAGCAGTTCTTC.

The chain carries TRBV4-1 and TRBJ2-1, with TRBD2 matching over 10 bases. The germline V gene has CDR1 MGHRA and CDR2 YSYEKL. The CDR3 covers 17 residues. V lost 0 bases and J lost 8; bases outside the gene matches: 10. CDR3 sequence: CASSQDPTVGTSDEQFF. In DNA, the CDR3 is TGCGCCAGCAGCCAAGATCCGACCGTCGGGACTAGCGATGAGCAGTTCTTC.

This chain links TRBV14 with TRBJ2-2; the match to TRBD1 covers 10 bases. The CDR3 runs 21 residues. The ends lost 2 bases at V and 2 bases at J; junction bases unmatched: 17. Germline values: CDR1 SGHDN, CDR2 FVKESK. The CDR3 protein is CASSQTNPVRDRGSNTGELFF. CDR3 bases: TGTGCCAGCAGCCAAACTAACCCGGTCCGGGACAGGGGATCCAACACCGGGGAGCTGTTTTTT.

The chain employs TRBV20-1 and TRBJ1-5, with a tentative D call TRBD1 (5 bases). CDR1 is DFQATT and CDR2 is SNEGSKA in the germline V gene (reference sequence). The CDR3 length is 13 residues. Trimming left V 3 bases short and J 2 bases short, with 8 bases between. The CDR3 here is CSARGGGNQPQHF. The CDR3 DNA reads as TGCAGTGCTAGGGGAGGGGGCAATCAGCCCCAGCATTTT.

In this sample, this clonotype turned up a few times. The V gene is TRBV29-1, the J gene TRBJ1-4, with 7 bases that match TRBD1. The ends lost 2 bases at V and 6 bases at J; junction bases unmatched: 3. The CDR3 runs 13 residues. Germline lookup yields CDR1 SQVTM and CDR2 ANQGSEA. The CDR3 sequence is CSVETGEDEKLFF. CDR3 sequence (DNA): TGCAGCGTTGAAACAGGGGAGGATGAAAAACTGTTTTTT.

The chain couples TRBV11-3 to TRBJ1-1; the D gene is possibly TRBD1 (6 bases). Trimming stripped 4 bases from V and 0 bases from J, with 12 bases between. Germline CDR1 and CDR2: SGHNT and YENEEA. CDR3 length equals 15 residues. The CDR3 DNA is TGTGCCAGCAGCTCGGGGGGCAGTATGAACACTGAAGCTTTCTTT. Encoded protein: CASSSGGSMNTEAFF.

This clonotype was detected only a few times. This sequence joins TRBV24-1 and TRBJ2-2, with D unclear. CDR1 is KGHDR and CDR2 is SFDVKD in the germline V gene. This CDR3 comprises 15 residues. The ends were cut back, 9 bases at V and 0 bases at J, with 13 bases in the middle. The DNA for the CDR3 is TGTGCCACCGCCGGGTCCGGCGCGAACACCGGGGAGCTGTTTTTT. This sequence encodes CATAGSGANTGELFF.

The V and J genes are TRBV19 and TRBJ1-1; TRBD1 agrees at 9 bases. The V gene's germline CDR1 is LNHDA and CDR2 SQIVND (reference sequence). The V segment lost 0 bases and the J segment 11 bases; nucleotides outside the gene matches: 13. CDR3 length: 16 amino acids. CDR3 bases: TGTGCCAGTAGTATAGATCCCGAGACAGGGGGTCCTGGGGCTTTCTTT. It yields the protein CASSIDPETGGPGAFF.

This clonotype turned up a few times. This chain joins TRBV24-1 and TRBJ2-1; 7 nucleotides align to TRBD2. The trim removed 9 bases at V and 3 bases at J, leaving 7 bases unmatched. This CDR3 region has 14 residues. From germline, CDR1 is KGHDR and CDR2 SFDVKD. This chain's CDR3 is CATSAGVGYNEQFF. The DNA of the CDR3 is TGTGCCACCTCTGCGGGGGTCGGCTACAATGAGCAGTTCTTC.

This sequence joins TRBV7-9 and TRBJ2-7, with a weak D call TRBD2 (6 bases). The V gene's germline CDR1 is SEHNR and CDR2 FQNEAQ (reference sequence). V lost 3 bases and J lost 3, with 12 bases in between. The CDR3 is 14 amino acids. For the CDR3, the DNA is TGTGCCAGCAGCTTGGCGGGACTCAACTACGAGCAGTACTTC. This codes for CASSLAGLNYEQYF.